This T cell receptor beta chain appears in the sequencing data of a study of T cells in Graves' hyperthyroidism and ophthalmopathy (dated by TCRdb to about 2019). At the level of the whole study: Peripheral blood was sampled at the time of initial diagnosis, prior to any treatment. According to the paper, TCR Vbeta CDR3 sequencing was carried out on more than 120 peripheral blood samples, which came from 40 to 45 ophthalmopathy, some 73 hyperthyroidism and roughly 17 progressor patients. TCR V-J signatures able to tell the groups apart were searched for in a discovery cohort of more than 90 patients, of whom roughly 42 had Graves' ophthalmopathy and roughly 58 had stable Graves' hyperthyroidism. The roughly 100 discovery patients were randomly divided into training and test sets at a 7:3 ratio. Prospective prediction of ophthalmopathy was tested in an independent validation cohort of 18 to 20 hyperthyroidism patients and 15 to 17 patients who later progressed to ophthalmopathy. The study also compared thyroid tissue and blood T-cell repertoires from about 6 Graves' hyperthyroidism patients. After sampling, hyperthyroidism patients received methimazole starting at 30 mg daily, and ophthalmopathy patients received high-dose intravenous methylprednisolone. On the study overall, not on this receptor specifically: Ophthalmopathy was separated from stable hyperthyroidism by a 13 V-J signature model, with approximately 86% sensitivity and around 81% specificity obtained in cross-validation and 80%/75% obtained in testing. Sample size was not statistically predetermined, and blinding of investigators to group allocation was not performed. In validation, the model predicted progression to ophthalmopathy with about 71% sensitivity and less than 80% specificity, a median of 6.5 months before onset. Blood samples also contained most of the expanded thyroid clonotypes (frequency above 0.001), which suggests that blood repertoires may reflect thyroid immune responses.

The TCR beta CDR3 regions were amplified from the RNA transcripts. For the first round of RT-PCR on the TCR CDR3, the HTBI primer set was used together with the Qiagen OneStep RT-PCR kit. Libraries were constructed in a second round of multiplex PCR, after which size selection and purification were carried out. The libraries were sequenced on an Illumina HiSeq2000 using paired-end 100 bp reads. On the authors' methods: SOAPnuke was used to process the raw data, throwing out any read that contained adapters or uncalled bases, had a mean Phred below 15, or lacked an exact constant-primer or identifier match. COPE v1.2.5 was used to merge high-quality paired reads, and clonotypes were defined as unique nucleotide sequences. Clonotypes were aligned to IMGT TRBV, TRBD and TRBJ reference segments using MiTCR v1.1. The analysis was restricted to V-J combinations with a frequency above 0.0001, which together covered 99% to 99.2% of the repertoires. The TCS score was defined as F50 (clonal expansion) divided by E x V (chaos), with BLOSUM62-based TCRdist calculated between CDR3 peptides within each V-J. Welch's t-statistics and random forest reduced roughly 500 V-J features to about 12, which were used in a naive Bayes classifier (R e1071). The public reads were reanalyzed by TCRdb: fastp trimming at Q25, MiXCR alignment, in-frame beta chains only. For every CDR3 protein sequence, its rows merge into one entry that carries the most common genes and DNA. The V and J calls were not made by the authors but by TCRdb's processing. Across this sample there are roughly 400,000 distinct CDR3 sequences, with about 25% seen only once. The top ten constitute 73% of the sample.

Stable Graves' hyperthyroidism was defined as no progression to ophthalmopathy during 18 months of follow-up. Hyperthyroidism patients were newly diagnosed, had a disease duration of under 2 months, and were aged 18 to 65 years. Exclusion was applied to patients with uncontrolled infections, other autoimmune diseases, pregnancy or lactation. Diagnoses were based on clinical symptoms, serum thyroxine and TRAb, thyroid ultrasound and orbital computed tomography. PBMCs were isolated from about 9.2 ml of fresh peripheral blood by Ficoll-Paque density gradient centrifugation. Total RNA was extracted using Trizol reagent, and RNA quality was assessed on an Agilent 2100 Bioanalyzer. This clonotype was seen repeatedly, ten times or more. It has no known antigen specificity. Per-nucleotide qualities are absent, and no much larger clonotype sits a single base away. The germline V gene provides CDR1 MDHEN and CDR2 SYDVKM. V and J are truncated by 3 bases and 2 bases respectively, leaving an intervening sequence of 14 bases. The CDR3 has 15 amino acids, counting the end cysteine and phenylalanine. The CDR3 DNA has 45 bases and is translated from base 1.

The sequenced sample consisted of blood. The TCR comes from a man aged 45-60 years with Graves' hyperthyroidism. The chain is made from TRBV28 and TRBJ2-7, with the D gene not confidently named. CDR3 protein: CASSFPPPGPYEQYF. The nucleotides are TGTGCCAGCAGTTTCCCCCCTCCCGGGCCCTACGAGCAGTACTTC.